These 10 T cell receptor beta chains were all obtained from the same sample, sequenced in a study of post-analysis software for immune sequencing data. The TCR beta cDNA libraries carried unique molecular identifiers. One entry per CDR3 protein results from TCRdb running MiXCR on the PCR reads. The sample contains under 200,000 distinct CDR3 sequences, around 36% of which appear only once. The source material was blood, sampled after autologous hematopoietic stem cell transplantation. These receptors all stem from a girl aged 5-17 years with multiple sclerosis.

This clonotype appeared a few times. V and J are TRBV5-1 and TRBJ2-7; TRBD1 aligns across 7 bases. The J segment lost 3 bases and the V segment lost 0 bases, leaving 6 bases of the junction unmatched. Germline V gene lookup returns CDR1 SGHRS and CDR2 YFSETQ. The CDR3 consists of 15 residues. DNA of the CDR3: TGCGCCAGCAGCTTGGAAGGGACAGTTGGCTACGAGCAGTACTTC. Translated, it gives CASSLEGTVGYEQYF.

Remarks on this clonotype: Germline is not matched at one junction end, which may reflect a read error. The chain is built from TRBV20-1 and TRBJ2-1; 13 bases are a match to TRBD2. The germline gives CDR1 DFQATT, CDR2 SNEGSKA (reference sequence). This CDR3 has 20 amino acids. In DNA, the CDR3 is TGCAGTGCTAGAGACCACAAACTAGCGGGAGGGCCGAGCTCCCACAATGAGCAGTTCTTC. It specifies CSARDHKLAGGPSSHNEQFF.

The chain recombines TRBV7-2 with TRBJ2-7; no definite D call. The CDR3 has 13 amino acids. V lost 5 bases and J lost 6, with 14 bases in between. Germline V gives CDR1 SGHTA, CDR2 FQGNSA. CDR3 nucleotide sequence: TGTGCCAGCAGCCCGCCACCGAAGGGCGAGCAGTACTTC. Its protein product is CASSPPPKGEQYF.

This clonotype showed up many times. The chain combines TRBV20-1 with TRBJ2-1; D possibly corresponds to TRBD2 (6 bases). V lost 3 bases to trimming and J lost 8 bases, with 20 bases between them. This CDR3 is built from 15 residues. Germline V CDR1 and CDR2: DFQATT, SNEGSKA (reference sequence). For the CDR3, the DNA is TGCAGTGCTAGCGGTGATAGCGGCGTTGGCGATGAGCAGTTCTTC. Its protein is CSASGDSGVGDEQFF.

The chain carries TRBV3-1 and TRBJ2-7, with 11 bases aligning to TRBD2. After removal of 7 bases from V and 6 bases from J, the junction contained 5 bases not matched to a gene. CDR1 and CDR2 (germline): LGHDT, YNNKEL (reference sequence). The CDR3 is made up of 13 amino acids. CDR3 nucleotides: TGTGCCAGCACCCTTAGCGGGAGGGCCGAGCAGTACTTC. Its translation is CASTLSGRAEQYF.

In this sample, this clonotype turned up once. The chain combines TRBV20-1 with TRBJ2-7, with D maybe TRBD1 (5 bases). V lost 4 bases, J lost 4 bases, and 20 bases lay in between. Germline-derived CDR1 and CDR2 are DFQATT and SNEGSKA (reference sequence). The CDR3 has 15 amino acids. The CDR3 sequence: CSATPSDTATYEQYF. DNA of the CDR3: TGCAGTGCTACACCCTCGGACACTGCAACTTACGAGCAGTACTTC.

Points on this clonotype: Since the CDR3 does not end with the conserved phenylalanine or tryptophan, this likely comes from a read error. The chain couples TRBV9 to TRBJ2-7; tentatively, D is TRBD2 (6 bases). V was shortened by 3 bases and J by 0 bases, with 10 bases between the two germline ends. Germline CDR1 and CDR2: SGDLS and YYNGEE. The CDR3 extends over 14 amino acids. The CDR3, as DNA: TGTGCCAGCAGCGGTAGCGGATACTCCTACGAGCAGTACTTA. This gives the protein CASSGSGYSYEQYL.

With regard to this clonotype: This may come from a read error, since a much larger clone is one base off. The chain joins TRBV20-1 to TRBJ2-1, with TRBD2 matching 14 bases. The J call is doubtful: the DNA matches TRBJ2-7 better. CDR3 length: 16 amino acids. The germline V gene encodes CDR1 DFQATT and CDR2 SNEGSKA (reference sequence). CDR3 protein: CSARLSGTSGSIEQYF. The CDR3 bases are TGCAGTGCTAGACTGTCTGGGACTAGCGGGAGTATCGAGCAGTACTTC.

This rearrangement joins TRBV27 to TRBJ2-3; maybe TRBD2 (6 bases). Trimming removed 3 bases from V and 0 bases from J, with 10 bases in between. The CDR3 contains 15 residues. Germline V gene sequence: CDR1 MNHEY, CDR2 SMNVEV (reference sequence). The DNA for the CDR3 is TGTGCCAGCAGTTTTGGGGGGTATAGCACAGATACGCAGTATTTT. This gives the protein CASSFGGYSTDTQYF.

This clonotype was found many times. The J gene is TRBJ2-7, the V gene TRBV15; no firm D call. CDR1 and CDR2 from the germline V gene are LNHNV and YYDKDF (reference sequence). The CDR3 runs to 14 residues. Between the trimmed V and J ends, which lost 1 base and 0 bases, there was a span of 7 bases. The CDR3 nucleotides read TGTGCCACCAGCAGAGGCGGTTCCTCCTACGAGCAGTACTTC. This sequence encodes CATSRGGSSYEQYF.